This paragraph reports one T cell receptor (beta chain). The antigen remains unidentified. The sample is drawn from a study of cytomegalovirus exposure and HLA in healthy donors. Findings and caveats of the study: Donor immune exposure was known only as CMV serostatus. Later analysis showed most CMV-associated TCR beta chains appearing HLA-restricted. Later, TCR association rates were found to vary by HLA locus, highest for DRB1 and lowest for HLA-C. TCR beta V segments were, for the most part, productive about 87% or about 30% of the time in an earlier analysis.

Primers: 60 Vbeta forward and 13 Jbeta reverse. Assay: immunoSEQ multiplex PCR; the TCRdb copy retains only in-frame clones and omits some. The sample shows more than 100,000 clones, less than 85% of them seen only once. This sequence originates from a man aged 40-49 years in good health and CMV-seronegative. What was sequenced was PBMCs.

CDR3 DNA sequence: TGCGCCAGCAGCTTACGCCCCCTTACTTTAGACAATGAGCAGTTCTTC. This encodes CASSLRPLTLDNEQFF. The chain joins TRBV5-1 to TRBJ2-1, with unresolved D. This CDR3 comprises 16 residues. Germline CDR1 reads SGHRS; CDR2 reads YFSETQ. The ends were cut back, 2 bases at V and 5 bases at J, with 17 bases in the middle.